A single sample gave rise to the 19 T cell receptor beta chains below, sequenced in a study of T cell responses to AZD1222 COVID-19 vaccine. The protocol was immunoSEQ multiplex PCR, while the TCRdb copy is restricted to in-frame clones and leaves out a portion. The profile covers roughly 190,000 clones, with roughly 92% appearing a single time and over 1% taken by the ten largest. This sample comprised peripheral blood, obtained on day 0 of AZD1222 vaccination. The receptors originated from an adult in good health.

This chain links TRBV6-5 with TRBJ1-5, with 7 bases aligning to TRBD1. Germline V gene lookup returns CDR1 MNHEY and CDR2 SVGAGI. The CDR3 runs to 15 residues. The ends lost 4 bases at V and 0 bases at J; junction bases unmatched: 3. CDR3 DNA: TGTGCCAGCAGTTCGACAGGGATTAGCAATCAGCCCCAGCATTTT. It is translated as CASSSTGISNQPQHF.

This rearrangement joins TRBV7-8 to TRBJ1-1, with D uncertain. The germline CDR1 and CDR2 sequences are SGHVS and FQNEAQ. The CDR3 is 15 amino acids. V lost 1 base, J lost 8 bases, and 17 bases lay in between. The chain's CDR3 is CASSLGLAFGLEAFF. CDR3 bases: TGTGCCAGCAGCTTAGGTCTAGCTTTCGGCCTAGAAGCTTTCTTT.

CDR3 DNA: TGTGCCAGCAGTTTCCAGGGTGCCTATGGCTACACCTTC. Translation gives CASSFQGAYGYTF. J is TRBJ1-2 and V is TRBV27; TRBD1 is a possible D gene (5 bases). Germline V gene lookup returns CDR1 MNHEY and CDR2 SMNVEV (reference sequence). The CDR3 is made up of 13 amino acids. V lost 3 bases, J lost 4 bases, and 9 bases lay in between.

The rearrangement links TRBV7-9 to TRBJ2-7, with D perhaps matching TRBD1 (6 bases). CDR1 and CDR2 from the germline V gene are SEHNR and FQNEAQ (reference sequence). V shed 1 base and J shed 0 bases, with 10 bases lying between them. The CDR3 runs 15 residues. In DNA form, the CDR3 reads TGTGCCAGCAGCTTAGTACAGGGTGCCTCCTACGAGCAGTACTTC. Protein sequence: CASSLVQGASYEQYF.

This chain uses TRBV7-2 with TRBJ1-1; possibly TRBD1 for D (5 bases). V lost 4 bases to trimming and J lost 4 bases, with 13 bases between them. Germline V CDR1 and CDR2: SGHTA, FQGNSA. The CDR3 consists of 14 residues. CDR3 protein: CASSYLAGGTEAFF. In DNA, the CDR3 is TGTGCCAGCAGCTACCTCGCGGGGGGCACTGAAGCTTTCTTT.

The rearrangement uses TRBV9 and TRBJ2-3; 8 bases map to TRBD2. Germline V gene sequence: CDR1 SGDLS, CDR2 YYNGEE. Unmatched junction bases numbered 4, after V lost 3 bases and J lost 4 bases. This CDR3 comprises 14 residues. In DNA form, the CDR3 reads TGTGCCAGCAGCGAGACGACTAGCGCAGATACGCAGTATTTT. As protein: CASSETTSADTQYF.

The genes are TRBV2 and TRBJ1-2; 10 positions match TRBD1. This CDR3 spans 14 amino acids. Unmatched junction bases numbered 4, after V lost 6 bases and J lost 3 bases. The germline CDR1 and CDR2 sequences are SNHLY and FYNNEI. The CDR3 spells CASSGQGGDYGYTF. Written as DNA, the CDR3 is TGTGCCAGCAGCGGACAGGGGGGTGACTATGGCTACACCTTC.

V usage is TRBV6-5 and J usage is TRBJ2-3, with D unclear. Germline V lookup: CDR1 MNHEY, CDR2 SVGAGI. V was clipped by 6 bases and J by 0 bases, with 13 bases between them. The CDR3 is 15 residues long. CDR3 region: CASSLSQPSTDTQYF. DNA for the CDR3: TGTGCCAGCAGCCTAAGTCAGCCTAGCACAGATACGCAGTATTTT.

This clone was seen only a few times. This sample also contains other DNA sequences that code for the same CDR3. V gene TRBV28 combines with J gene TRBJ1-2, with D possibly TRBD1 on 6 matching bases. The CDR3 length is 12 residues. Germline values: CDR1 MDHEN, CDR2 SYDVKM. V lost 6 bases to trimming and J lost 3 bases, with 8 bases between them. Here the CDR3 DNA reads TGTGCCAGCAGAGGGGGAGACTATGGCTACACCTTC. Protein sequence: CASRGGDYGYTF.

The chain recombines TRBV10-3 with TRBJ2-3, with 11 bases that match TRBD2. The CDR3 contains 15 residues. Trimming took 6 bases from V and 2 from J; bases not matched to a gene: 4. CDR1 ENHRY and CDR2 SYGVKD come from the germline V gene. CDR3 region: CAISGTSGNTDTQYF. CDR3 coding DNA: TGTGCCATCAGCGGGACTAGCGGAAACACAGATACGCAGTATTTT.

The chain combines TRBV19 with TRBJ2-7, with D unresolved. Germline CDR1 and CDR2: LNHDA and SQIVND (reference sequence). Trimming stripped 6 bases from V and 2 bases from J, with 11 bases between. CDR3 length: 13 residues. CDR3 region: CASSTGPPYEQYF. The CDR3 DNA sequence: TGTGCCAGTAGCACCGGGCCGCCCTACGAGCAGTACTTC.

The gene calls are TRBV5-1 and TRBJ2-6, with no clear D. This CDR3 spans 16 amino acids. Trimming removed 0 bases at V and 0 bases at J, with 7 bases between. CDR1 and CDR2 from the germline V gene are SGHRS and YFSETQ. The CDR3: CASSLAPVSGANVLTF. In DNA form, the CDR3 reads TGCGCCAGCAGCTTGGCGCCGGTCTCTGGGGCCAACGTCCTGACTTTC.

The J gene is TRBJ2-3, the V gene TRBV9; TRBD2 agrees at 10 bases. This CDR3 spans 16 amino acids. V trimming: 1 base; J trimming: 2 bases; junction bases outside the gene matches: 4. Germline V lookup: CDR1 SGDLS, CDR2 YYNGEE. Here the CDR3 DNA reads TGTGCCAGCAGCGTAAGCGGGGGGGGAACCACAGATACGCAGTATTTT. Its translation: CASSVSGGGTTDTQYF.

The chain is built from TRBV19 and TRBJ2-2; D perhaps matches TRBD2 (5 bases). Looked up from germline, CDR1 is LNHDA and CDR2 is SQIVND (reference sequence). The CDR3 is 15 residues long. The germline V and J ends were trimmed by 4 bases and 0 bases, with 9 bases remaining between them. CDR3: CASSTRLTNTGELFF. As DNA, the CDR3 is TGTGCCAGTAGTACCCGACTAACGAACACCGGGGAGCTGTTTTTT.

The J gene is TRBJ1-4, the V gene TRBV5-4; TRBD1 might be the D (5 bases). CDR1 is SGHNT and CDR2 is YYREEE in the germline V gene (reference sequence). The length of the CDR3 is 15 residues. V gave up 1 base and J gave up 1 base, with 8 bases separating them. The CDR3 DNA follows: TGTGCCAGCAGCTTGCAAGGGGTAACTAATGAAAAACTGTTTTTT. Its protein product is CASSLQGVTNEKLFF.

The chain joins TRBV5-6 to TRBJ1-1; the D is unclear. The CDR3 has 13 residues. The germline V gene has CDR1 SGHDT and CDR2 YYEEEE. The V end lost 0 bases, the J end lost 5 bases, and 8 bases lay between the germline ends. CDR3 residues: CASSLVQYTEAFF. DNA of the CDR3: TGTGCCAGCAGCTTGGTTCAGTATACTGAAGCTTTCTTT.

This sequence joins TRBV5-1 and TRBJ1-5; D might be TRBD1 (5 bases). With 0 bases removed from V and 2 bases from J, the gap between germline ends came to 6 bases. CDR3 size: 14 residues. From germline, CDR1 is SGHRS and CDR2 YFSETQ. This chain's CDR3 is CASSLAGGNQPQHF. DNA of the CDR3: TGCGCCAGCAGCTTGGCGGGGGGCAATCAGCCCCAGCATTTT. The full variable domain, rest sourced from reference TRBV5-1 and TRBJ1-5, is KAGVTQTPRYLIKTRGQQVTLSCSPISGHRSVSWYQQTPGQGLQFLFEYFSETQRNKGNFPGRFSGRQFSNSRSEMNVSTLELGDSALYLCASSLAGGNQPQHFGDGTRLSIL.

The V gene is TRBV10-3, the J gene TRBJ1-2; D gene ambiguous. From germline, CDR1 is ENHRY and CDR2 SYGVKD. This CDR3 is built from 14 residues. V lost 0 bases to trimming and J lost 8 bases, with 13 bases between them. The CDR3 is CAISESSGSLGYTF. In nucleotides, the CDR3 is TGTGCCATCAGTGAGTCGAGTGGCAGTTTAGGCTACACCTTC.

This clone was picked up one time. The gene calls are TRBV28 and TRBJ2-3, with TRBD2 as a possible D gene (5 bases). Per germline, CDR1 MDHEN and CDR2 SYDVKM. With 7 bases removed from V and 1 base from J, the gap between germline ends came to 18 bases. The CDR3 has 16 residues. CDR3 in DNA: TGTGCCAGCACCCCATACCGGGGATCAGGCACAGATACGCAGTATTTT. This encodes CASTPYRGSGTDTQYF.